This T cell receptor (beta chain) was captured in a study of Ad26.COV2.S vaccination and SARS-CoV-2 variants. For the study at large: Intramuscular Ad26.COV2.S doses were given once or twice, 56 days apart.

Details on this clone: The antigen remains undetermined.

The protocol was immunoSEQ multiplex PCR, while the TCRdb copy is restricted to in-frame clones and leaves out a portion. Of roughly 350,000 clones listed, over 75% are singletons. Whole-study findings and limits: Those who received the vaccine showed greater spike-specific TCR breadth than those given placebo.

Noted treatment: 19 received Ad26.COV2.S at low or high dose, single or two shots; about 5 received placebo; per-sample allocation not given. Sampling happened 63 days after the first vaccine or placebo injection. The CDR3 has 15 amino acids. Germline-derived CDR1 and CDR2 are KGHSH and LQKENI. Trimming took 3 bases from V and 2 from J; bases not matched to a gene: 6. The rearrangement joins TRBV18 to TRBJ2-5; 7 nucleotides match TRBD1. The clonotype was recovered from a person between 18 and 65 years old who received the Ad26.COV2.S COVID-19 vaccine or a placebo. Sample: peripheral blood, taken in a trial of Ad26.COV2.S vaccine versus placebo. CDR3 sequence reads: CASSPSRGRQETQYF. The CDR3, as DNA: TGTGCCAGCTCACCTTCGAGGGGGCGGCAAGAGACCCAGTACTTC. The full variable domain, its missing parts supplied by reference TRBV18 and TRBJ2-5, is NAGVMQNPRHLVRRRGQEARLRCSPMKGHSHVYWYRQLPEEGLKFMVYLQKENIIDESGMPKERFSAEFPKEGPSILRIQQVVRGDSAAYFCASSPSRGRQETQYFGPGTRLLVL.